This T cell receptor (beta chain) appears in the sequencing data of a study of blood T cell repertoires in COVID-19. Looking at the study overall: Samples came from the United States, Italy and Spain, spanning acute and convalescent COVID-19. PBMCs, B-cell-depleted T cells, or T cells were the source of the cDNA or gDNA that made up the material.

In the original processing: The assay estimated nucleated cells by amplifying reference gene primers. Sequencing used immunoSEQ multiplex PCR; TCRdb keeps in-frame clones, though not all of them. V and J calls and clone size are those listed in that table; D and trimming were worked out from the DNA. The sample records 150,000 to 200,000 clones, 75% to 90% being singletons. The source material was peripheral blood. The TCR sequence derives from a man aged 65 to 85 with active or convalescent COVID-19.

CDR3 residues: CASSVSGGWETQYF. CDR3 sequence (DNA): TGTGCCAGCAGCGTATCGGGGGGCTGGGAGACCCAGTACTTC. V is TRBV9 and J is TRBJ2-5; the D gene is possibly TRBD2 (7 bases). This CDR3 has 14 residues. Trimming removed 1 base from V and 5 bases from J, with 12 bases in between. CDR1 is SGDLS and CDR2 is YYNGEE in the germline V gene.